These 28 T cell receptor beta chains were all obtained from the same sample, sequenced in a study of Ad26.COV2.S vaccination and SARS-CoV-2 variants. The protocol was immunoSEQ multiplex PCR, while the TCRdb copy is restricted to in-frame clones and leaves out a portion. Of about 350,000 clones listed, approximately 90% were seen once; the top ten hold approximately 5%. Treatment in this sample: roughly 19 received Ad26.COV2.S at low or high dose, single or two shots; 5 received placebo; per-sample allocation not given. Sampling was performed 63 days after the first vaccine or placebo injection. This sample comprised peripheral blood, obtained in a trial of Ad26.COV2.S vaccine versus placebo. The receptor source for this set is a person aged 18 to 59 who received the Ad26.COV2.S COVID-19 vaccine or a placebo.

This chain uses TRBV6-5 with TRBJ1-5, with a weak D call TRBD1 (5 bases). The CDR3 runs to 13 residues. V was shortened by 7 bases and J by 5 bases, with 12 bases between the two germline ends. Germline CDR1 is MNHEY and CDR2 is SVGAGI. The CDR3 DNA is TGTGCCAGCAATAGACAGCCAGATCAGCCCCAGCATTTT. This codes for CASNRQPDQPQHF.

The rearrangement links TRBV19 to TRBJ2-6; D possibly uses TRBD1 or TRBD2 (5 bases each). CDR3 size: 19 residues. V shed 5 bases and J shed 0 bases, with 20 bases lying between them. Germline V CDR1 and CDR2: LNHDA, SQIVND (reference sequence). CDR3 loop: CASSPGAYRPSSGANVLTF. The CDR3 coding sequence is TGTGCCAGTAGTCCCGGGGCCTACAGGCCCTCCTCTGGGGCCAACGTCCTGACTTTC.

This clone was counted a single time. The CDR3 sequence is CASSVRRGTDTQYF. The CDR3 bases are TGTGCCAGCAGTGTGAGGCGGGGAACAGATACGCAGTATTTT. This sequence joins TRBV2 and TRBJ2-3; tentatively, D is TRBD2 (6 bases). Between the trimmed V and J ends, which lost 4 bases and 3 bases, there was a span of 11 bases. The CDR3 extends over 14 amino acids. Germline V gene data show CDR1 as SNHLY and CDR2 as FYNNEI.

The chain couples TRBV11-2 to TRBJ2-1, with 11 bases aligning to TRBD1. The CDR3 has 14 residues. Trimming at V came to 5 bases and at J to 10 bases, leaving 7 bases not matched to a gene. Germline loops: CDR1 SGHAT, CDR2 FQNNGV. The CDR3 loop reads CASSGQGAFREQFF. The DNA of the CDR3 is TGTGCCAGCAGCGGACAGGGGGCATTCAGGGAGCAGTTCTTC.

The chain is built from TRBV9 and TRBJ2-5; D is unresolved. CDR1 is SGDLS, CDR2 YYNGEE, per germline. This CDR3 region has 14 residues. With 4 bases removed from V and 4 bases from J, the gap between germline ends came to 14 bases. CDR3 protein: CASSSDGQIETQYF. CDR3 DNA: TGTGCCAGCAGCTCGGACGGGCAGATAGAGACCCAGTACTTC. Together with reference TRBV9 and TRBJ2-5, the CDR3 gives the full variable domain: DSGVTQTPKHLITATGQRVTLRCSPRSGDLSVYWYQQSLDQGLQFLIQYYNGEERAKGNILERFSAQQFPDLHSELNLSSLELGDSALYFCASSSDGQIETQYFGPGTRLLVL.

This clone is a singleton in its sample. V usage is TRBV7-2 and J usage is TRBJ2-3, with 9 bases lining up with TRBD2. Germline V gene lookup returns CDR1 SGHTA and CDR2 FQGNSA. This CDR3 is 15 amino acids long. The V gene end was trimmed by 1 base and the J gene end by 5 bases; junction bases not matched to a gene: 4. CDR3: CASSLDSGGIDTQYF. The CDR3 DNA reads as TGTGCCAGCAGCTTAGATAGCGGGGGAATAGATACGCAGTATTTT.

The chain links TRBV5-4 to TRBJ2-5, with 12 bases that match TRBD2. CDR3 length: 16 amino acids. The germline gives CDR1 SGHNT, CDR2 YYREEE (reference sequence). V dropped 4 bases and J dropped 3; count of bases not matched to a gene: 7. As DNA, the CDR3 is TGTGCCAGCAGCATAGCAAGACTAGCGGGAGAAGAGACCCAGTACTTC. Amino acids: CASSIARLAGEETQYF.

This sequence joins TRBV9 and TRBJ2-1; 10 bases are shared with TRBD1. Germline V lookup: CDR1 SGDLS, CDR2 YYNGEE. This CDR3 region has 14 residues. V trimming: 3 bases; J trimming: 9 bases; junction bases outside the gene matches: 6. DNA for the CDR3: TGTGCCAGCAGCGAAGTGGGACAGGGGCTTGAGCAGTTCTTC. Translating it yields CASSEVGQGLEQFF.

The gene calls are TRBV28 and TRBJ1-6; no clear D. V dropped 7 bases and J dropped 4 bases, with 8 bases sitting between them. This CDR3 comprises 13 residues. Germline V gives CDR1 MDHEN, CDR2 SYDVKM. The CDR3 DNA follows: TGTGCCAGCACCCCTGGGTATAATTCACCCCTCCACTTT. Protein: CASTPGYNSPLHF.

This clone appeared once. CDR3 residues: CASSIAHGQPANTGELFF. The CDR3 DNA follows: TGTGCCAGTAGTATCGCCCACGGACAGCCAGCGAACACCGGGGAGCTGTTTTTT. This rearrangement joins TRBV19 to TRBJ2-2; tentatively, D is TRBD1 (6 bases). Germline assignment: CDR1 LNHDA and CDR2 SQIVND (reference sequence). Deletions cut 3 bases from V and 0 bases from J, with 17 bases between. The CDR3 has 18 amino acids.

Only one count was recorded for this clone. V is TRBV5-6 and J is TRBJ2-2, with 12 bases that match TRBD2. The germline V gene encodes CDR1 SGHDT and CDR2 YYEEEE. This CDR3 contains 17 residues. With 4 bases clipped from V and 5 bases from J, the junction kept 9 bases outside the gene matches. CDR3 nucleotides: TGTGCCAGCAGCGTGACCAGACTAGCGGGAGTAACCGGGGAGCTGTTTTTT. Translated, it gives CASSVTRLAGVTGELFF.

Remarks on this clone: Distinct nucleotide sequences in the sample also encode this CDR3. This chain joins TRBV27 and TRBJ1-2, with 9 bases lining up with TRBD1. J lost 4 bases, V lost 4 bases, and 4 bases had no gene match. The CDR3 runs to 14 residues. Germline CDR1 reads MNHEY; CDR2 reads SMNVEV (reference sequence). The CDR3 region has the DNA TGTGCCAGCAGTTCGGGACAGGGCGGCTATGGCTACACCTTC. As protein: CASSSGQGGYGYTF.

The chain joins TRBV3-1 (or the pseudogene TRBV3-2) to TRBJ2-1, with 13 bases aligning to TRBD2. Germline CDR1 is LGHDT and CDR2 is YNNKEL (reference sequence). This CDR3 comprises 16 residues. J lost 10 bases, V lost 4 bases, and 10 bases had no gene match. CDR3 DNA: TGTGCCAGCAGCCCATGGACTAGCGGGGGCCCCCGGGAGCAGTTCTTC. This codes for CASSPWTSGGPREQFF.

In DNA form, the CDR3 reads TGCGCCAGCAGCTTGGCGACAGCGACAGATACGCAGTATTTT. It translates to CASSLATATDTQYF. This chain links TRBV5-1 with TRBJ2-3; maybe TRBD1 (5 bases). The CDR3 covers 14 residues. The germline V and J ends were trimmed by 0 bases and 3 bases, with 8 bases remaining between them. From germline, CDR1 is SGHRS and CDR2 YFSETQ.

The chain uses TRBV19 and TRBJ1-5, with D possibly being TRBD1 (5 bases). Per germline, CDR1 LNHDA and CDR2 SQIVND (reference sequence). The CDR3 has 12 amino acids. V lost 6 bases and J lost 5, with 8 bases in between. CDR3 in amino acids: CASSPRDQPQHF. The CDR3 DNA reads as TGTGCCAGTAGCCCCAGGGATCAGCCCCAGCATTTT.

The CDR3, as DNA: TGTGCCAGCAGCTTGGGTCAGCTTAACAATGAGCAGTTCTTC. Protein: CASSLGQLNNEQFF. The J gene is TRBJ2-1, the V gene TRBV5-6; D remains ambiguous. The V and J ends lost 0 bases and 5 bases respectively, with 9 bases between them. This CDR3 is built from 14 residues. Looked up from germline, CDR1 is SGHDT and CDR2 is YYEEEE.

The V call is TRBV6-6, the J call TRBJ2-1; D ambiguous. Germline V gives CDR1 MNHNY, CDR2 SVGAGI (reference sequence). The CDR3 covers 11 residues. Trimming removed 6 bases from V and 7 bases from J, with 7 bases in between. CDR3: CASSFGNEQFF. CDR3 DNA sequence: TGTGCCAGCAGCTTTGGGAATGAGCAGTTCTTC.

This chain joins TRBV7-9 and TRBJ2-7; 7 nucleotides match TRBD2. Looked up from germline, CDR1 is SEHNR and CDR2 is FQNEAQ (reference sequence). This CDR3 spans 11 amino acids. The CDR3 region is CLVREIREQYF. The CDR3 DNA reads as TGTCTTGTGCGGGAGATTAGAGAGCAGTACTTC.

The chain links TRBV28 to TRBJ2-7; 9 bases fit TRBD1. The CDR3 runs 15 residues. Looked up from germline, CDR1 is MDHEN and CDR2 is SYDVKM. Trimming took 5 bases from V and 4 from J; bases not matched to a gene: 9. CDR3 loop: CASSLRGTGLYEQYF. Written as DNA, the CDR3 is TGTGCCAGCAGTCTGCGGGGGACAGGGTTGTACGAGCAGTACTTC. Combining the CDR3 with reference TRBV28 and TRBJ2-7 gives the whole variable domain DVKVTQSSRYLVKRTGEKVFLECVQDMDHENMFWYRQDPGLGLRLIYFSYDVKMKEKGDIPEGYSVSREKKERFSLILESASTNQTSMYLCASSLRGTGLYEQYFGPGTRLTVT.

The chain carries TRBV4-1 and TRBJ2-1; 8 bases fit TRBD1. Germline trimming cut 5 bases from V and 7 bases from J; bases unmatched to any gene: 10. The CDR3 sequence is 15 residues long. Germline-derived CDR1 and CDR2 are MGHRA and YSYEKL. The chain's CDR3 is CASSFRTGLKNEQFF. CDR3 DNA sequence: TGCGCCAGCAGCTTCCGGACAGGGTTAAAAAATGAGCAGTTCTTC.

This sequence joins TRBV5-8 and TRBJ2-6, with 7 bases lining up with TRBD1. This CDR3 contains 17 residues. CDR1 SGHTS and CDR2 YDEGEE come from the germline V gene. With 4 bases clipped from V and 0 bases from J, the junction kept 7 bases outside the gene matches. This CDR3 is CASSLRDRYSGANVLTF. The CDR3 DNA follows: TGTGCCAGCAGCCTCCGGGACAGATACTCTGGGGCCAACGTCCTGACTTTC.

The J gene is TRBJ2-5, the V gene TRBV5-1, with 10 bases lining up with TRBD2. Trimming at V came to 4 bases and at J to 5 bases, leaving 11 bases not matched to a gene. In germline, CDR1 is SGHRS, CDR2 YFSETQ. This CDR3 is 16 amino acids long. CDR3 in amino acids: CASSGGLASLGETQYF. The DNA for the CDR3 is TGCGCCAGCAGCGGGGGACTAGCGTCTCTCGGGGAGACCCAGTACTTC.

The chain employs TRBV15 and TRBJ1-4; D is uncertain. The germline V gene encodes CDR1 LNHNV and CDR2 YYDKDF (reference sequence). This CDR3 contains 17 residues. Trimming cost V 0 bases and J 4 bases, with 15 bases left between them. The CDR3 nucleotides read TGTGCCACCAGCAGAGATAAAGGAATCGCCAATAATGAAAAACTGTTTTTT. It codes for CATSRDKGIANNEKLFF.

The chain couples TRBV28 to TRBJ1-2; the D is unclear. CDR1 is MDHEN, CDR2 SYDVKM, per germline. The V and J ends lost 6 bases and 3 bases respectively, with 17 bases between them. The CDR3 length is 15 residues. CDR3 sequence reads: CASSLGSGEDYGYTF. In DNA form, the CDR3 reads TGTGCCAGCAGCCTAGGTTCCGGGGAGGACTATGGCTACACCTTC.

The sample holds one count of this clone. This sequence joins TRBV9 and TRBJ1-6; 7 nucleotides agree with TRBD1. V dropped 3 bases and J dropped 11; count of bases not matched to a gene: 8. The V gene's germline CDR1 is SGDLS and CDR2 YYNGEE. There are 14 residues in the CDR3. As DNA, the CDR3 is TGTGCCAGCAGCGGTCAGGGGGAAGGGCCACCCCTCCACTTT. This sequence encodes CASSGQGEGPPLHF. Full variable domain (outside the CDR3, taken from reference TRBV9 and TRBJ1-6): DSGVTQTPKHLITATGQRVTLRCSPRSGDLSVYWYQQSLDQGLQFLIQYYNGEERAKGNILERFSAQQFPDLHSELNLSSLELGDSALYFCASSGQGEGPPLHFGNGTRLTVT.

This sequence joins TRBV5-5 and TRBJ2-1; D remains ambiguous. The germline CDR1 and CDR2 sequences are SGHKS and YYEKEE (reference sequence). V was trimmed by 4 bases and J by 7 bases, leaving 12 bases between them. The length of the CDR3 is 13 residues. The CDR3 spells CASSQTILNEQFF. CDR3 in DNA: TGTGCCAGCAGCCAGACAATTTTGAATGAGCAGTTCTTC.

CDR3 coding DNA: TGCGCCAGCAGCCGTTCGACTAGCGCTAACACAGATACGCAGTATTTT. This codes for CASSRSTSANTDTQYF. The chain has TRBV5-1 and TRBJ2-3; TRBD2 matches 8 bases. Germline V CDR1 and CDR2: SGHRS, YFSETQ. V shed 4 bases and J 2 bases; nucleotides not matched to a gene: 9. The CDR3 length is 16 residues.

The chain couples TRBV21-1 to TRBJ2-7; the table's TRBD2 call for D was not verified on the DNA. TRBV21-1 is classified as a pseudogene. The CDR3 has 13 residues. In DNA, the CDR3 is TGTGCCAGCGATGACTATGCCTCCTACGAGCAGTACTTC. Its protein is CASDDYASYEQYF.